This TCR beta chain came from a study of cytomegalovirus exposure and HLA in healthy donors. Overall study: Inside one of the first data releases sat around 85 million unique TCRs taken from HLA-typed donors.

Both 60 Vbeta primers and 13 Jbeta primers went into the PCR. The data were produced by immunoSEQ multiplex PCR, yet TCRdb's version contains in-frame clones alone and is incomplete. The sample contains about 130,000 clones, approximately 17% of which appear only once. Study observations and caveats: Per a later analysis, about 18,000 TCR beta sequences showed association with HLA alleles at 0.05 false discovery rate. V- and J-gene trimming in TCR beta was tied to a missense DCLRE1C variant by an analysis performed later. Relative to the approximately 680-donor mean, N-insertions were reportedly fewer in an Asian-associated ancestry cluster in a later analysis.

A word on this clone: Antigen specificity is unknown.

Germline-derived CDR1 and CDR2 are LNHNV and YYDKDF (reference sequence). V lost 5 bases to trimming and J lost 5 bases, with 8 bases between them. The CDR3 is 12 amino acids. Input material: PBMCs. The chain joins TRBV15 to TRBJ2-3; the D gene is possibly TRBD2 (6 bases). This sequence was found in a female donor in good health and CMV-seropositive. This CDR3 is CATSFSGDTQYF. The CDR3, as DNA: TGTGCCACCAGCTTTAGCGGAGATACGCAGTATTTT.